This entry features one T cell receptor (beta chain) sequence. The data belong to a study of blood T cell repertoires in COVID-19. The wider study: Specimens from acute and convalescent COVID-19 originated in the United States, Italy and Spain. Sample material is recorded as cDNA or gDNA derived from T cells, B-cell-depleted T cells, or PBMCs.

There are 14 residues in the CDR3. Germline CDR1 is SGHAT and CDR2 is FQNNGV. V dropped 6 bases and J dropped 3 bases, with 14 bases sitting between them. How the authors handled the data: Nucleated cell counts were estimated from reference gene primer amplification. Profiling relied on immunoSEQ multiplex PCR, and the TCRdb table lists in-frame clones only, not all of them. V and J calls and clone size are as listed in that table; D and trimming were resolved from the DNA. The sample carries roughly 240,000 clones, approximately 89% recorded once. The source is a woman aged 55 to 70 who had recovered from COVID-19. The V and J genes are TRBV11-2 and TRBJ1-1; D not certain. Sequencing input: peripheral blood. The CDR3 region is CASREYTGYTEAFF. The CDR3, as DNA: TGTGCCAGCAGGGAGTACACGGGATACACTGAAGCTTTCTTT.